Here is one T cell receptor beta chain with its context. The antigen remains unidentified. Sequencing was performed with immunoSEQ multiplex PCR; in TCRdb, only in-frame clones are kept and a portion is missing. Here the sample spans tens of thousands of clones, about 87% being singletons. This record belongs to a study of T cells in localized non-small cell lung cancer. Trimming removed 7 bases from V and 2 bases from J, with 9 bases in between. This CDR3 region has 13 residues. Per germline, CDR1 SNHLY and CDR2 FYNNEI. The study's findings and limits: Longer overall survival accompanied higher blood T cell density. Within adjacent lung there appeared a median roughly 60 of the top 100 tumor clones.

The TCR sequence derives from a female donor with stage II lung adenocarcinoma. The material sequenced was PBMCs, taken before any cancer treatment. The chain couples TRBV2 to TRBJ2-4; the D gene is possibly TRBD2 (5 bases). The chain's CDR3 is CASNQDSKNIQYF. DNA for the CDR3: TGTGCCAGCAATCAGGACTCCAAAAACATTCAGTACTTC.